This is a list of T cell receptor beta chains from one sample in a study of blood T cell repertoires in COVID-19. Assay used: immunoSEQ multiplex PCR; TCRdb lists only in-frame clones, some missing. This table has approximately 240,000 clones, around 80% appearing once. The sample consisted of peripheral blood. These receptors came from a woman aged 40 to 50 with active or convalescent COVID-19. The CDR3 runs from the conserved cysteine through the conserved F or W. Each record gives: D gene, clone size, J gene, V gene, CDR3 DNA, CDR3 protein. A D gene is named only where the DNA matches it firmly. Some rows have no size entry. The others give once, few or many, or a class for an expanded clone.

D: TRBD1; size: -; J: TRBJ2-1; V: TRBV3-1/TRBV3-2; DNA: TGTGCCAGCAGAAGGGGACAGGGGGCGAATGAGCAGTTCTTC; CDR3: CASRRGQGANEQFF
D: -; size: -; J: TRBJ2-1; V: TRBV2; DNA: TGTGCCCGAGAACGGGGAGGTGACTACAATGAGCAGTTCTTC; CDR3: CARERGGDYNEQFF
D: -; size: -; J: TRBJ2-1; V: TRBV13; DNA: TGTGCCAGCAGCTTAGCGATGGTAGTCTACAATGAGCAGTTCTTC; CDR3: CASSLAMVVYNEQFF
D: -; size: -; J: TRBJ1-2; V: TRBV28; DNA: TGTGCCAGCAGTCCACCGCGGCGGGGATGGGGCTACACCTTC; CDR3: CASSPPRRGWGYTF
D: -; size: once; J: TRBJ1-5; V: TRBV7-9; DNA: TGTGCCAGCAGCTTAATGGGGGGAGGACAGCCCCAGCATTTT; CDR3: CASSLMGGGQPQHF
D: -; size: -; J: TRBJ2-5; V: TRBV7-2; DNA: TGTGCCAGCAGATCGGGACTGCAAGAGACCCAGTACTTC; CDR3: CASRSGLQETQYF
D: -; size: -; J: TRBJ1-1; V: TRBV14; DNA: TGTGCCAGCAGCCAGCTCTACAGTTCAGGAAGGAGGTGGGGTACTGAAGCTTTCTTT; CDR3: CASSQLYSSGRRWGTEAFF
D: -; size: -; J: TRBJ1-5; V: TRBV5-1; DNA: TGCGCCAGCAGCCCGGGTGGGAGCAATCAGCCCCAGCATTTT; CDR3: CASSPGGSNQPQHF
D: -; size: -; J: TRBJ1-3; V: TRBV14; DNA: TGTGCCAGCAGCCCCTTTCAGGGAAACACCATATATTTT; CDR3: CASSPFQGNTIYF
D: -; size: -; J: TRBJ1-1; V: TRBV20-1; DNA: TGCAGTGCTAGTGGGCAGGGAAGGACTGAAGCTTTCTTT; CDR3: CSASGQGRTEAFF
D: -; size: -; J: TRBJ2-3; V: TRBV7-9; DNA: TGTGCCAGCAGCTCGACAGGGGAGGGGGATACGCAGTATTTT; CDR3: CASSSTGEGDTQYF
D: -; size: -; J: TRBJ1-1; V: TRBV5-1; DNA: TGCGCCAGCAGCTTGGATGTGGGGGCGAGCACTGAAGCTTTCTTT; CDR3: CASSLDVGASTEAFF
D: -; size: -; J: TRBJ1-5; V: TRBV12-3/TRBV12-4; DNA: TGTGCCAGCAGTTTTAGGGGGAATCAGCCCCAGCATTTT; CDR3: CASSFRGNQPQHF
D: TRBD2; size: -; J: TRBJ2-1; V: TRBV2; DNA: TGTGCCATCGATCCGGGACTAGCGGGTCATCCCTCCTACAATGAGCAGTTCTTC; CDR3: CAIDPGLAGHPSYNEQFF
D: TRBD1; size: -; J: TRBJ1-2; V: TRBV28; DNA: TGTGCCAGCAGGCGGACAGGGGGTGGCTACACCTTC; CDR3: CASRRTGGGYTF
D: TRBD1; size: -; J: TRBJ1-4; V: TRBV7-3; DNA: TGTGCCAGCAGCCAGGGACAGGGAGAAAAACTGTTTTTT; CDR3: CASSQGQGEKLFF
D: TRBD2; size: once; J: TRBJ2-3; V: TRBV3-1/TRBV3-2; DNA: TGTGCCAGCAGACCGACTAGCGGGGGAGGAAATACGCAGTATTTT; CDR3: CASRPTSGGGNTQYF
D: -; size: -; J: TRBJ1-5; V: TRBV7-9; DNA: TGTGCCAGCAGCAATCATGCTCCAGAGGTTCCGCGTTATAGCAATCAGCCCCAGCATTTT; CDR3: CASSNHAPEVPRYSNQPQHF
D: -; size: -; J: TRBJ2-5; V: TRBV28; DNA: TGTGCCAGCAGTCTCCCCGGAGCCCAAGAGACCCAGTACTTC; CDR3: CASSLPGAQETQYF
D: -; size: -; J: TRBJ1-2; V: TRBV6-5; DNA: TGTGCCAGCAGTCTCCAGGCAGCCCCCGAATGGGGCTACACCTTC; CDR3: CASSLQAAPEWGYTF
D: -; size: -; J: TRBJ1-1; V: TRBV30; DNA: TGTGCCTGGAGTGTACAACACACTGAAGCTTTCTTT; CDR3: CAWSVQHTEAFF
D: -; size: -; J: TRBJ1-2; V: TRBV29-1; DNA: TGCAGCGATGAACAGGGAGGCTATGGCTACACCTTC; CDR3: CSDEQGGYGYTF
D: -; size: few; J: TRBJ1-1; V: TRBV7-6; DNA: TGTGCCAGCAGCTGGAAGGACAACCCGACTGAAGCTTTCTTT; CDR3: CASSWKDNPTEAFF
D: -; size: -; J: TRBJ2-1; V: TRBV18; DNA: TGTGCCAGCTCACCACCGCCTCTGGCCCATGAGCAGTTCTTC; CDR3: CASSPPPLAHEQFF
D: TRBD1; size: -; J: TRBJ2-3; V: TRBV9; DNA: TGTGCCAGCAGCGTTGGATTGGACAGGCGTACAAGCACAGATACGCAGTATTTT; CDR3: CASSVGLDRRTSTDTQYF
D: -; size: -; J: TRBJ1-1; V: TRBV25-1; DNA: TGTGCCAGCAGTGCCTCGGCAGGGATATTGAACACTGAAGCTTTCTTT; CDR3: CASSASAGILNTEAFF
D: TRBD1; size: -; J: TRBJ2-7; V: TRBV6-5; DNA: TGTGCCAGCAGTTACGCGAGGACAGGGGTAAACGGCGAGCAGTACTTC; CDR3: CASSYARTGVNGEQYF
D: TRBD1; size: -; J: TRBJ1-2; V: TRBV4-1; DNA: TGCGCCAGCAGCCAAGTGGGGACAGGGGCGGGTGGCTACACCTTC; CDR3: CASSQVGTGAGGYTF
D: -; size: -; J: TRBJ2-4; V: TRBV10-1; DNA: TGCGCCAGTCCTCGTGGACGCGGGACCAAAAACATTCAGTACTTC; CDR3: CASPRGRGTKNIQYF